This TCR beta chain is drawn from a study of blood T cell repertoires in COVID-19 (dated by TCRdb to the early 2020s). Regarding the study in general: Collaborator samples came from the United States, Italy and Spain and covered acute and convalescent phases of COVID-19. The prospective study material was composed of cDNA or gDNA derived from T cells, B-cell-depleted T cells, or PBMCs. Deeply sampled blood TCRbeta repertoires from subjects exposed to, actively infected with, or recovered from COVID-19 were included in the dataset. A freely available public database, intended as a resource for researchers studying the immune response to SARS-CoV-2, is where the repertoires were released. The samples were drawn from the first 160 participants of the ongoing ImmuneRACE study and from about 1,200 subjects provided by 6 global collaborators. Sample metadata almost always included a de-identified subject ID, COVID-19 status, age in years and sex. Where HLA class I and class II types were available, the types were taken from metadata supplied by the sample provider, not from assay-based typing. The full study reports these points: How much clinical and demographic metadata was included differed by source and by participant, and the metadata was provided uncurated.

This clone was detected only once. Its binding antigen is unknown. No much larger clonotype is one base removed from it; base qualities were not supplied. The cysteine opens and the phenylalanine closes a CDR3 of 15 amino acids. Only the CDR3 DNA stays, 45 bases, in frame from base 1. CDR1 and CDR2 (SGHAT, FQNNGV) derive from the germline V gene. V is trimmed back by 6 bases and J by 2 bases, and the junction contains 9 bases that no gene match accounts for. Collaborating institutions collected whole blood in K2EDTA tubes following their own protocols. Collaborator samples were shipped for TCRbeta analysis as frozen whole blood, isolated PBMCs, or DNA extracted from either sample type. TCRbeta CDR3 regions were amplified from genomic DNA using the immunoSEQ Assay, a bias-controlled multiplex PCR. As for how the authors treated the data: The number of nucleated cells in each sample was estimated by amplification of reference gene primers within the assay. To quantify the absolute abundance of each unique TCRbeta CDR3 rearrangement, sequence reads were collapsed and filtered. For each sample, productive Simpson clonality was calculated as the square root of Simpson's diversity index over productive rearrangements. Not all clones reach the TCRdb copy of this immuneACCESS table, which keeps in-frame sequences only. Checked studies attribute under half of the gap to unresolved V genes and leave the rest unexplained. V and J calls and clone size come straight from that table; D and trimming were deduced from the DNA. Here the sample has approximately 150,000 clones; about nine tenths occur a single time. The ten largest clones take up less than 0.95% of the sample.

The origin of this receptor is a woman aged 45 to 65 with acute or convalescent COVID-19. Material: peripheral blood. This receptor chain uses TRBV11-2 and TRBJ2-7, with TRBD1 matching 8 junction bases. The CDR3 region has the sequence CASSRTGWGAYEQYF. The DNA is as follows: TGTGCCAGCAGTCGGACAGGGTGGGGGGCCTACGAGCAGTACTTC.